This T cell receptor (beta chain) was recovered during a study of identical twins. TCRdb reprocessed the 5' RACE reads with MiXCR, giving one entry per CDR3 protein. Counted here are 400,000 to 550,000 distinct CDR3 sequences, 20% to 25% occurring once; the ten biggest clones make up 0.91%. The CDR3 covers 14 residues. Germline V lookup: CDR1 DFQATT, CDR2 SNEGSKA (reference sequence). Between the trimmed V and J ends, which lost 6 bases and 2 bases, there was a span of 16 bases. These sequences were also reported in another study, on T cells expressing NK-cell markers.

This TCR was recovered from a woman aged 18-30 years in good health. V gene TRBV20-1 combines with J gene TRBJ1-1, with TRBD1 as a possible D gene (5 bases). Sequences were obtained from CD4+ T cells sorted from blood. The CDR3 DNA reads as TGCAGTGCCAGTCCCGGTGGGGCTAACACTGAAGCTTTCTTT. It specifies CSASPGGANTEAFF.